Each of the 32 T cell receptor beta chains below was sequenced from the same sample in a study of control samples from healthy donors and cancer patients. Assay used: immunoSEQ multiplex PCR; TCRdb lists only in-frame clones, some missing. The sample carries over 150,000 clones, almost 90% recorded once. Sequencing used blood. Receptors originate from a woman in her fifties or sixties in good health.

The table lists this clone with a count of one. The rearrangement uses TRBV5-6 and TRBJ2-7, with 9 positions matching TRBD2. There are 15 residues in the CDR3. Germline CDR1 is SGHDT and CDR2 is YYEEEE. After removal of 4 bases from V and 1 base from J, the junction contained 6 bases not matched to a gene. This CDR3 reads CASSPLAGLSYEQYF. The CDR3 region has the DNA TGTGCCAGCAGCCCCCTAGCGGGATTATCCTACGAGCAGTACTTC. Full variable domain (outside the CDR3, taken from reference TRBV5-6 and TRBJ2-7): DAGVTQSPTHLIKTRGQQVTLRCSPKSGHDTVSWYQQALGQGPQFIFQYYEEEERQRGNFPDRFSGHQFPNYSSELNVNALLLGDSALYLCASSPLAGLSYEQYFGPGTRLTVT.

This clone was seen a single time. The gene calls are TRBV15 and TRBJ1-1, with D perhaps TRBD1 (5 bases). The germline V and J ends were trimmed by 0 bases and 8 bases, with 10 bases remaining between them. The CDR3 covers 13 residues. From germline, CDR1 is LNHNV and CDR2 YYDKDF (reference sequence). In DNA form, the CDR3 reads TGTGCCACCAGCAGAGAGCCCAGGGAAGAAGCTTTCTTT. It yields the protein CATSREPREEAFF.

The rearrangement uses TRBV6-2 or TRBV6-3 and TRBJ2-3; 13 bases match TRBD2. The CDR3 is 19 residues long. The J segment lost 0 bases and the V segment lost 2 bases, leaving 8 bases of the junction unmatched. Looked up from germline, CDR1 is MNHEY and CDR2 is SVGEGT. The CDR3 loop is CASSYPTSGRAGSTDTQYF. CDR3 nucleotide sequence: TGTGCCAGCAGTTACCCCACTAGCGGGAGGGCCGGGAGCACAGATACGCAGTATTTT.

The V call is TRBV5-1, the J call TRBJ2-1, with 7 nucleotides matching TRBD2. The CDR3 totals 15 residues. Trimming at V came to 1 base and at J to 0 bases, leaving 1 base not matched to a gene. The germline V gene has CDR1 SGHRS and CDR2 YFSETQ. The DNA for the CDR3 is TGCGCCAGCAGCTTGTGGGGGGGCTCCTACAATGAGCAGTTCTTC. Residues: CASSLWGGSYNEQFF.

The chain employs TRBV25-1 and TRBJ2-2; D gene ambiguous. There are 14 residues in the CDR3. Deletions cut 7 bases from V and 0 bases from J, with 9 bases between. In germline, CDR1 is MGHDK, CDR2 SYGVNS. The CDR3 DNA follows: TGTGCCAGCATGGACGGATCGAACACCGGGGAGCTGTTTTTT. Translation: CASMDGSNTGELFF.

Concerning this clone: Different DNA sequences within this sample yield the same CDR3. V usage is TRBV7-9 and J usage is TRBJ1-1; D is unresolved. Trimming pared 0 bases from V and 0 bases from J, leaving 5 bases between. The CDR3 is 14 residues long. CDR1 and CDR2 from the germline V gene are SEHNR and FQNEAQ (reference sequence). CDR3 bases: TGTGCCAGCAGCTTAGCAGGGATGAACACTGAAGCTTTCTTT. Its protein product is CASSLAGMNTEAFF.

Only a few counts were recorded for this clone. The V gene is TRBV15, the J gene TRBJ2-7, with TRBD1 identical over 8 bases. V trimming: 0 bases; J trimming: 0 bases; junction bases outside the gene matches: 1. Germline V CDR1 and CDR2: LNHNV, YYDKDF (reference sequence). The CDR3 extends over 15 amino acids. DNA of the CDR3: TGTGCCACCAGCAGAGAACAGGGGGGCTCCTACGAGCAGTACTTC. It is translated as CATSREQGGSYEQYF.

In this sample, this clone turned up a few times. The J gene is TRBJ1-2, the V gene TRBV10-3; TRBD1 might be the D (6 bases). V gave up 2 bases and J gave up 8 bases, with 15 bases separating them. CDR1 is ENHRY and CDR2 is SYGVKD in the germline V gene. This CDR3 has 14 residues. CDR3 sequence: CAISERTDFSGYTF. The CDR3 bases are TGTGCCATCAGTGAGAGGACAGATTTTTCGGGCTACACCTTC.

The chain joins TRBV5-4 to TRBJ2-3; D possibly uses TRBD1 or TRBD2 (5 bases each). V was shortened by 4 bases and J by 4 bases, with 16 bases between the two germline ends. CDR3 length equals 15 residues. The germline V gene has CDR1 SGHNT and CDR2 YYREEE (reference sequence). The CDR3: CASSGGVGFADTQYF. DNA of the CDR3: TGTGCCAGCAGCGGGGGAGTGGGGTTCGCAGATACGCAGTATTTT.

This chain joins TRBV6-6 and TRBJ2-2, with 7 bases identical to TRBD1. This CDR3 contains 16 residues. Germline-derived CDR1 and CDR2 are MNHNY and SVGAGI (reference sequence). V dropped 4 bases and J dropped 6; count of bases not matched to a gene: 11. CDR3: CASSFAEGARPGELFF. CDR3 nucleotide sequence: TGTGCCAGCAGTTTCGCAGAGGGGGCGCGTCCCGGGGAGCTGTTTTTT.

About this clone itself: One junction end does not reproduce the germline sequence, and a read error may be involved. Different DNA sequences within this sample yield the same CDR3. The chain uses TRBV2 and TRBJ2-6, with D perhaps assigned TRBD1 or TRBD2 (6 bases each). The germline V gene encodes CDR1 SNHLY and CDR2 FYNNEI. This CDR3 spans 17 amino acids. The CDR3 is CASSGRHQGTGANVLTF. DNA for the CDR3: TGTGCCAGCAGTGGGAGGCATCAGGGGACTGGGGCCAACGTCCTGACTTTT. The entire variable domain, with the rest obtained from reference TRBV2 and TRBJ2-6, is as follows: EPEVTQTPSHQVTQMGQEVILRCVPISNHLYFYWYRQILGQKVEFLVSFYNNEISEKSEIFDDQFSVERPDGSNFTLKIRSTKLEDSAMYFCASSGRHQGTGANVLTFGAGSRLTVL.

DNA for the CDR3: TGTGCCAGAGCACAGCCCCGGACGGCTAACTATGGCTACACCTTC. Protein sequence: CARAQPRTANYGYTF. The V and J genes are TRBV2 and TRBJ1-2; D is undetermined. Germline-derived CDR1 and CDR2 are SNHLY and FYNNEI. V was clipped by 9 bases and J by 0 bases, with 17 bases between them. This CDR3 has 15 residues. Drawing the rest from reference TRBV2 and TRBJ1-2, the complete variable domain is EPEVTQTPSHQVTQMGQEVILRCVPISNHLYFYWYRQILGQKVEFLVSFYNNEISEKSEIFDDQFSVERPDGSNFTLKIRSTKLEDSAMYFCARAQPRTANYGYTFGSGTRLTVV.

This rearrangement joins TRBV5-6 to TRBJ2-7, with 7 bases matching TRBD2. V lost 4 bases and J lost 3; bases outside the gene matches: 4. The germline V gene has CDR1 SGHDT and CDR2 YYEEEE. This CDR3 contains 13 residues. CDR3 residues: CASSRDYLYEQYF. DNA for the CDR3: TGTGCCAGCAGCCGGGACTACCTCTACGAGCAGTACTTC.

V usage is TRBV28 and J usage is TRBJ1-3; D gene ambiguous. Germline V gives CDR1 MDHEN, CDR2 SYDVKM. V lost 8 bases and J lost 5, with 22 bases in between. This CDR3 has 16 residues. Here the CDR3 reads CASLRPHSGLRNTIYF. CDR3 nucleotides: TGTGCCAGCCTTCGACCCCACAGCGGCCTTAGAAACACCATATATTTT.

The rearrangement links TRBV20-1 to TRBJ2-1, with D uncertain. The V end lost 0 bases, the J end lost 12 bases, and 6 bases lay between the germline ends. This CDR3 is 10 amino acids long. Germline V CDR1 and CDR2: DFQATT, SNEGSKA (reference sequence). This chain's CDR3 is CSAREGWQFF. The CDR3 nucleotides read TGCAGTGCTAGAGAAGGATGGCAGTTCTTC.

The rearrangement links TRBV7-2 to TRBJ1-2; TRBD1 matches at 8 bases. The CDR3 runs to 15 residues. The germline V gene encodes CDR1 SGHTA and CDR2 FQGNSA. V was pared by 1 base and J by 7 bases, with 8 bases of the junction left unmatched. CDR3 sequence: CASSLDPGGASGYTF. CDR3 DNA sequence: TGTGCCAGCAGCTTAGATCCAGGGGGCGCCTCTGGCTACACCTTC.

The chain couples TRBV2 to TRBJ1-5; 9 bases are a match to TRBD1. With 6 bases clipped from V and 5 bases from J, the junction kept 5 bases outside the gene matches. Germline V gene sequence: CDR1 SNHLY, CDR2 FYNNEI. This CDR3 contains 14 residues. CDR3 sequence reads: CASSVDRGDQPQHF. DNA for the CDR3: TGTGCCAGCAGCGTTGACAGGGGGGATCAGCCCCAGCATTTT.

V and J are TRBV15 and TRBJ2-5; 11 bases align to TRBD2. The CDR3 has 16 amino acids. The V gene's germline CDR1 is LNHNV and CDR2 YYDKDF (reference sequence). With V trimmed by 4 bases and J by 5 bases, 9 bases remained unmatched. CDR3 protein: CATSTRLAGGLETQYF. CDR3 sequence (DNA): TGTGCCACCAGCACTCGTCTAGCGGGGGGTCTCGAGACCCAGTACTTC. The variable domain in full, completed from reference TRBV15 and TRBJ2-5, reads DAMVIQNPRYQVTQFGKPVTLSCSQTLNHNVMYWYQQKSSQAPKLLFHYYDKDFNNEADTPDNFQSRRPNTSFCFLDIRSPGLGDTAMYLCATSTRLAGGLETQYFGPGTRLLVL.

V is TRBV13 and J is TRBJ2-1; tentatively, D is TRBD2 (6 bases). The germline V gene encodes CDR1 PRHDT and CDR2 FYEKMQ (reference sequence). V dropped 2 bases and J dropped 5 bases, with 19 bases sitting between them. This CDR3 has 17 amino acids. The CDR3 sequence is CASSLRGVGERDNEQFF. The CDR3 bases are TGTGCCAGCAGCTTAAGGGGTGTGGGAGAGCGGGACAATGAGCAGTTCTTC.

V and J are TRBV28 and TRBJ2-7; the D gene could be TRBD1 or TRBD2 (5 bases each). CDR1 is MDHEN, CDR2 SYDVKM, per germline. V was trimmed by 8 bases and J by 3 bases, leaving 14 bases between them. The CDR3 loop spans 13 amino acids. The CDR3 sequence is CASVLRGLYEQYF. The CDR3, as DNA: TGTGCCAGCGTTCTCCGGGGCCTCTACGAGCAGTACTTC. Looking up the rest from reference TRBV28 and TRBJ2-7 gives the full variable domain: DVKVTQSSRYLVKRTGEKVFLECVQDMDHENMFWYRQDPGLGLRLIYFSYDVKMKEKGDIPEGYSVSREKKERFSLILESASTNQTSMYLCASVLRGLYEQYFGPGTRLTVT.

This sequence joins TRBV15 and TRBJ2-7, with D possibly being TRBD1 (5 bases). The CDR3 consists of 15 residues. The germline V gene has CDR1 LNHNV and CDR2 YYDKDF (reference sequence). V was cut by 0 bases and J by 7 bases, with 16 bases left in between. Here the CDR3 DNA reads TGTGCCACCAGCAGAGATTACAGGCAGGGAATTGAGCAGTACTTC. Encoded protein: CATSRDYRQGIEQYF.

This sequence joins TRBV4-3 and TRBJ2-3; 10 bases are a match to TRBD2. The V gene's germline CDR1 is LGHNA and CDR2 YSLEER. The V and J ends lost 3 bases and 6 bases, in that order; junction bases with no gene match: 6. The CDR3 consists of 15 residues. In DNA form, the CDR3 reads TGCGCCAGCAGCCAGGCTAGCGGGAGTTTCGATACGCAGTATTTT. Protein: CASSQASGSFDTQYF.

V gene TRBV6-5 combines with J gene TRBJ2-1; D is undetermined. There are 15 residues in the CDR3. Germline loops: CDR1 MNHEY, CDR2 SVGAGI. Deletions cut 11 bases from V and 0 bases from J, with 17 bases between. The CDR3 reads CAGSLGLSSYNEQFF. The CDR3 coding sequence is TGTGCCGGATCCTTAGGCCTGAGCTCCTACAATGAGCAGTTCTTC.

In its sample, this clone was seen once. This rearrangement joins TRBV6-2 or TRBV6-3 to TRBJ2-7; TRBD2 matches 10 bases. Germline CDR1 MNHEY, CDR2 SVGEGT. The CDR3 runs to 15 residues. Trimming cost V 4 bases and J 0 bases; bases outside gene matches: 3. The CDR3 loop reads CASSWGLARSYEQYF. The CDR3 nucleotides are TGTGCCAGCAGTTGGGGACTAGCGCGCTCCTACGAGCAGTACTTC.

This chain joins TRBV28 and TRBJ2-5, with D unclear. Germline values: CDR1 MDHEN, CDR2 SYDVKM. CDR3 length: 14 residues. Trimming took off 6 bases at V and 0 bases at J, with 11 bases between the two ends. The DNA for the CDR3 is TGTGCCAGCAGCCACCCTAAATACCAAGAGACCCAGTACTTC. Translating gives CASSHPKYQETQYF.

The J gene is TRBJ2-1, the V gene TRBV28; D gene ambiguous. The germline V gene has CDR1 MDHEN and CDR2 SYDVKM. The V and J ends lost 5 bases and 12 bases respectively, with 20 bases between them. The length of the CDR3 is 14 residues. CDR3 residues: CASSTAAAGLVQFF. The CDR3 DNA is TGTGCCAGCAGTACGGCGGCCGCAGGCCTAGTGCAGTTCTTC.

V and J are TRBV30 and TRBJ1-4, with D perhaps TRBD1 (6 bases). The CDR3 is 19 amino acids. Germline-derived CDR1 and CDR2 are GTSNPN and SVGIG (reference sequence). Trimming cost V 2 bases and J 7 bases, with 29 bases left between them. The CDR3 bases are TGTGCCTGGAGTCCACGGAGAACGTACTATGGGGGGCCGGGTGAAAAACTGTTTTTT. It codes for CAWSPRRTYYGGPGEKLFF.

The chain carries TRBV27 and TRBJ2-2; 8 bases line up with TRBD1. The CDR3 totals 15 residues. The germline gives CDR1 MNHEY, CDR2 SMNVEV (reference sequence). V lost 7 bases, J lost 6 bases, and 10 bases stayed unmatched. The DNA for the CDR3 is TGTGCCAGCACCGACTACAGGGGGTTGTCCGGGGAGCTGTTTTTT. As protein: CASTDYRGLSGELFF.

The rearrangement links TRBV5-4 to TRBJ1-4, with TRBD1 identical over 9 bases. From germline, CDR1 is SGHNT and CDR2 YYREEE (reference sequence). The CDR3 totals 14 residues. V shed 4 bases, J shed 8 bases, and the junction held 6 bases outside the gene matches. CDR3: CASSAGQGGEKLFF. CDR3 DNA sequence: TGTGCCAGCAGCGCGGGACAGGGTGGCGAAAAACTGTTTTTT.

This clone was seen just once. This chain connects TRBV25-1 to TRBJ1-1, with D possibly TRBD1 on 5 matching bases. Looked up from germline, CDR1 is MGHDK and CDR2 is SYGVNS. The CDR3 is 15 residues long. V lost 8 bases and J lost 3, with 19 bases in between. The CDR3 DNA is TGTGCCAGCCAAGGCGCGGGACCGTGGGACACTGAAGCTTTCTTT. Translated: CASQGAGPWDTEAFF.

J is TRBJ1-5 and V is TRBV6-4; D perhaps matches TRBD1 (6 bases). In germline, CDR1 is MRHNA, CDR2 SNTAGT. V was cut by 4 bases and J by 0 bases, with 10 bases left in between. The CDR3 is 15 residues long. The CDR3 sequence is CASSGQDYSNQPQHF. CDR3 DNA: TGTGCCAGCAGTGGACAGGACTATAGCAATCAGCCCCAGCATTTT.

The genes are TRBV5-5 and TRBJ2-7, with D tentatively TRBD1 (5 bases). The CDR3 contains 11 residues. The V end was cut by 4 bases, the J end by 9 bases, with 11 bases between. Germline V gene lookup returns CDR1 SGHKS and CDR2 YYEKEE (reference sequence). The CDR3 DNA is TGTGCCAGCAGCACACCTCAGGGGCAGTACTTC. Translated: CASSTPQGQYF.